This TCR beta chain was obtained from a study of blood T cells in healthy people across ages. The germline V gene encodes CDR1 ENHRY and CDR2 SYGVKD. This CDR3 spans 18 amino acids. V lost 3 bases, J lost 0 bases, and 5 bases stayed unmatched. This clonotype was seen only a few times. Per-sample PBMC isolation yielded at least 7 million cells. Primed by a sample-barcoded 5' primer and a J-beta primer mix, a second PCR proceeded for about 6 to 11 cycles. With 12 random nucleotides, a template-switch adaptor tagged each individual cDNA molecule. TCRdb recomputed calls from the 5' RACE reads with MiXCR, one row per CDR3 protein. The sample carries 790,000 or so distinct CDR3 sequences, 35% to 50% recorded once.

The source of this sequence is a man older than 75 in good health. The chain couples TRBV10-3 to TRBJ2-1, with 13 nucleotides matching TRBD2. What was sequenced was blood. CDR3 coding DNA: TGTGCCATCAGTGAACTAGCGGGAGGGAGAAGCTCCTACAATGAGCAGTTCTTC. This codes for CAISELAGGRSSYNEQFF.